This note documents a single TCR beta chain sequence. Measured with immunoSEQ multiplex PCR; TCRdb has only the in-frame clones, and not every one. The table shows some 240,000 clones, with about 86% occurring only once. Unmatched junction bases numbered 10, after V lost 6 bases and J lost 3 bases. Per germline, CDR1 LNHDA and CDR2 SQIVND (reference sequence). The CDR3 is made up of 16 amino acids. This entry belongs to a study of blood T cell repertoires in COVID-19. This sequence originates from a man aged 25 to 40 with acute COVID-19. The J gene is TRBJ1-5, the V gene TRBV19, with TRBD1 identical over 8 bases. Sequencing input: PBMCs or T cells enriched from blood (not recorded which). The CDR3, as DNA: TGTGCCAGTAGCCACTTACAGGGGGTGAACAATCAGCCCCAGCATTTT. Protein: CASSHLQGVNNQPQHF.